This TCR beta chain emerged from a study of cytomegalovirus exposure and HLA in healthy donors. Notes on the study in general: Exclusion as indistinguishable affected some V segments, including TRBV6-2 and TRBV6-3. Common viral pathogens seemed to be connected with several of the most significant clusters, according to a later analysis. More clonal expansion characterized HLA-associated TCR beta chains than equally common others in a later analysis. Reported results showed that the classifier diagnosed cytomegalovirus status with high specificity and sensitivity.

Turning to this clone: Its specificity is not known.

Vbeta (60) and Jbeta (13) primers were used in the PCR. Assay: immunoSEQ multiplex PCR; the TCRdb copy retains only in-frame clones and omits some. The sample lists 130,000 or so clones; around 77% were seen once. The CDR3 spans 16 residues. V was pared by 0 bases and J by 2 bases, with 6 bases of the junction left unmatched. Germline-derived CDR1 and CDR2 are LNHDA and SQIVND (reference sequence). This receptor was identified in a man aged 18 to 35 in good health and CMV-seropositive. The chain joins TRBV19 to TRBJ1-2; 7 nucleotides match TRBD1. The sample consisted of PBMCs. The CDR3: CASSIERDSLNYGYTF. The CDR3 DNA follows: TGTGCCAGTAGTATAGAGCGGGACAGTTTGAACTATGGCTACACCTTC.